A selection of T cell receptor beta chains follows, all from one sample in a study of shared T cell receptors in the human thymus. Profiling relied on immunoSEQ multiplex PCR, and the TCRdb table lists in-frame clones only, not all of them. The sample shows roughly 560,000 clones, around 82% of them seen only once. The same data also went into a second study, on human thymus T cells.

Sequences were obtained from thymocytes. These TCRs come from a boy under three years old with a congenital heart defect. Each CDR3 is given with its conserved first and last residue. The D gene is left open where the match is weak. Clone sizes are given selectively: once, few, many, or a class where the clone is expanded.

length	D	V	J	size	CDR3	DNA
14	NA	TRBV4-3	TRBJ2-1	NA	CASSQGVSAVEQFF	TGCGCCAGCAGCCAAGGGGTGAGCGCGGTTGAGCAGTTCTTC
15	NA	TRBV28	TRBJ1-1	once	CASSLSAGQNTEAFF	TGTGCCAGCAGTTTATCGGCAGGCCAAAACACTGAAGCTTTCTTT
19	TRBD2	TRBV7-6	TRBJ2-1	NA	CASSSSGLAGALTYNEQFF	TGTGCCAGCAGCTCCTCGGGACTAGCGGGAGCCCTCACTTACAATGAGCAGTTCTTC
14	TRBD2	TRBV2	TRBJ2-7	NA	CASRIGTSGYEQYF	TGTGCCAGCAGAATCGGGACTAGCGGGTACGAGCAGTACTTC
17	NA	TRBV5-6	TRBJ1-3	NA	CASSPNLQVPSGNTIYF	TGTGCCAGCAGCCCGAATCTACAGGTCCCCTCTGGAAACACCATATATTTT
13	NA	TRBV19	TRBJ1-1	NA	CAAKLPGDPEAFF	TGTGCCGCAAAACTTCCAGGGGATCCGGAAGCTTTCTTT
15	NA	TRBV7-2	TRBJ2-7	NA	CASRQATGISYEQYF	TGTGCCAGCAGGCAAGCGACAGGCATTTCCTACGAGCAGTACTTC
14	TRBD2	TRBV29-1	TRBJ2-7	NA	CSAAIGGSKNEQYF	TGCAGCGCGGCAATTGGCGGGAGTAAAAACGAGCAGTACTTC
17	NA	TRBV10-3	TRBJ2-1	NA	CAISESNGRGPRDEQFF	TGTGCCATCAGTGAGTCGAACGGGCGGGGGCCTAGGGATGAGCAGTTCTTC
15	TRBD2	TRBV6-4	TRBJ2-7	NA	CASSELAGVPYEQYF	TGTGCCAGCAGTGAACTAGCGGGAGTCCCCTACGAGCAGTACTTC
15	TRBD2	TRBV11-2	TRBJ2-7	NA	CASSLVPSGISEQYF	TGTGCCAGCAGCTTAGTCCCTAGCGGGATTTCCGAGCAGTACTTC
16	TRBD1	TRBV5-1	TRBJ2-1	NA	CASSLVGGLSYNEQFF	TGCGCCAGCAGCTTGGTAGGGGGCCTATCCTACAATGAGCAGTTCTTC
15	TRBD2	TRBV4-1	TRBJ2-3	NA	CASSQVSGRADTQYF	TGCGCCAGCAGCCAGGTTAGCGGGAGGGCTGATACGCAGTATTTT
17	NA	TRBV28	TRBJ2-2	NA	CASSLWVGGSNTGELFF	TGTGCCAGCAGTTTATGGGTGGGGGGTTCGAACACCGGGGAGCTGTTTTTT
18	NA	TRBV6-1	TRBJ2-4	NA	CASSEVSEGWEAKNIQYF	TGTGCCAGCAGTGAAGTCTCAGAGGGATGGGAAGCCAAAAACATTCAGTACTTC